The sequence of this T cell receptor (beta chain) was determined in a study of monozygotic twins with inflammatory bowel disease. CDR3 length: 16 residues. CDR1 and CDR2 (germline): SGHRS, YFSETQ. Making cDNA involved eight separate reactions per sample. TCRdb reanalyzed the 5' RACE reads and collapses them to one entry per CDR3 protein, without DNA. This sample's clone table lists more than 300,000 distinct CDR3 sequences. The chain is built from TRBV5-1 and TRBJ1-2; TCRdb lists TRBD1, though no DNA is available to test this call. Input material: blood. The TCR sequence derives from a human donor with ulcerative colitis or Crohn's disease, or a healthy co-twin of an affected twin (not recorded which). The CDR3 spells CASSSPGQQNQRGYTF.